These T cell receptor beta chains were read from a single sample in a study of CD8 T cells in Susac syndrome. In TCRdb, the immunoSEQ multiplex PCR reads were re-called with MiXCR into one record per CDR3 protein. The sample carries roughly 190,000 distinct CDR3 sequences, more than 85% recorded once. The sample taken for sequencing was CD4+ T cells from PBMCs. These receptors all come from a human donor with Susac syndrome. CDR3s include the opening cysteine and the closing phenylalanine or tryptophan. A D gene is named only where the DNA matches it firmly. The listing skips clone size in some rows; elsewhere it reads once, few, many or a size class.

j_call	d_call	v_call	clone_size	cdr3_aa	cdr3_nt
TRBJ1-2	NA	TRBV6-1	NA	CASSEGFYGYTF	TGTGCCAGCAGTGAAGGGTTCTATGGCTACACCTTC
TRBJ2-5	TRBD1	TRBV30	NA	CAWNQNDREETQYF	TGTGCCTGGAATCAGAATGACAGGGAAGAGACCCAGTACTTC
TRBJ1-5	TRBD1	TRBV18	once	CASSPGQAPLGNQPQHF	TGTGCCAGCTCACCGGGACAGGCTCCATTAGGCAATCAGCCCCAGCATTTT
TRBJ1-5	NA	TRBV9	once	CASSGGSSDNQPQHF	TGTGCCAGCAGCGGGGGGTCGTCGGATAATCAGCCCCAGCATTTT
TRBJ2-3	TRBD1	TRBV28	NA	CASRTGATDTQYF	TGTGCCAGCCGGACAGGGGCAACAGATACGCAGTATTTT
TRBJ1-6	TRBD1	TRBV20-1	once	CSATPGQGAVSPLHF	TGCAGTGCTACACCCGGACAGGGGGCCGTATCACCCCTCCACTTT
TRBJ2-3	NA	TRBV28	NA	CASSSRERADTQYF	TGTGCCAGCAGTTCGAGGGAGAGGGCAGATACGCAGTATTTT
TRBJ1-6	NA	TRBV11-2	NA	CATQRGATLHF	TGTGCCACCCAACGGGGCGCCACCCTCCACTTT
TRBJ1-1	TRBD1	TRBV18	NA	CASSPGTGGDTEAFF	TGTGCCAGCTCACCGGGGACAGGGGGCGACACTGAAGCTTTCTTT
TRBJ1-2	NA	TRBV9	NA	CASSPLPIGAASYTF	TGTGCCAGCAGCCCCCTCCCGATTGGGGCCGCCTCCTACACCTTC
TRBJ1-1	NA	TRBV3-1	few	CASSQEGTEAFF	TGTGCCAGCAGCCAAGAGGGGACTGAAGCTTTCTTT
TRBJ2-2	TRBD1	TRBV7-3	few	CASSPQGATGELFF	TGTGCCAGCAGCCCACAGGGGGCGACCGGGGAGCTGTTTTTT
TRBJ2-5	TRBD1	TRBV9	NA	CASSVVPGGEETQYF	TGTGCCAGCAGCGTAGTCCCAGGGGGAGAGGAGACCCAGTACTTC
TRBJ2-1	TRBD1	TRBV19	NA	CASSMRGHNEQFF	TGTGCCAGTAGTATGAGGGGGCACAATGAGCAGTTCTTC
TRBJ2-3	TRBD2	TRBV7-6	once	CASSPAGVETDTQYF	TGTGCCAGCAGCCCTGCGGGAGTCGAAACAGATACGCAGTATTTT
TRBJ1-5	NA	TRBV12-3/TRBV12-4	NA	CASSSRTGKEPQHF	TGTGCCAGCAGTTCCCGTACAGGGAAGGAGCCCCAGCATTTT
TRBJ1-2	NA	TRBV2	NA	CASSGAGAYGYTF	TGTGCCAGCAGTGGCGCGGGGGCCTATGGCTACACCTTC
TRBJ1-5	NA	TRBV24-1	NA	CATSLSGTVGPQHF	TGTGCCACCAGTTTGTCAGGCACGGTGGGGCCCCAGCATTTT
TRBJ2-7	TRBD1	TRBV6-2/TRBV6-3	NA	CASSDRGKVYEQYF	TGTGCCAGCAGCGACAGGGGCAAGGTCTACGAGCAGTACTTC
TRBJ2-7	NA	TRBV12-3/TRBV12-4	NA	CASSLMSDPTYEQYF	TGTGCCAGCAGTTTAATGTCTGACCCCACCTACGAGCAGTACTTC
TRBJ2-1	NA	TRBV11-2	few	CASSLQDVAVRFF	TGTGCCAGCAGCTTACAGGACGTAGCCGTTCGGTTCTTC
TRBJ2-7	NA	TRBV20-1	once	CSADSSYYEQYF	TGCAGTGCGGACAGTTCTTACTACGAGCAGTACTTC
TRBJ2-7	TRBD2	TRBV18	NA	CASSPSGGLINEQYF	TGTGCCAGCTCACCTTCGGGGGGGCTGATCAACGAGCAGTACTTC
TRBJ2-5	TRBD2	TRBV5-1	once	CASSSLAGEETQYF	TGCGCCAGCAGCTCACTAGCGGGCGAAGAGACCCAGTACTTC
TRBJ2-1	TRBD1	TRBV3-1	NA	CASSPDRATFSYNEQFF	TGTGCCAGCAGCCCCGACAGGGCCACCTTCTCCTACAATGAGCAGTTCTTC
TRBJ1-1	TRBD1	TRBV25-1	NA	CASTDDRVDTEAFF	TGTGCCAGCACCGACGACAGGGTGGACACTGAAGCTTTCTTT
TRBJ1-6	TRBD1	TRBV27	NA	CASSPRDRGESPLHF	TGTGCCAGCAGTCCCCGGGACAGGGGTGAATCACCCCTCCACTTT
TRBJ2-2	NA	TRBV10-1	NA	CASSEFLGELFF	TGCGCCAGCAGTGAATTCTTAGGGGAGCTGTTTTTT
TRBJ1-1	TRBD1	TRBV20-1	NA	CSAGTGGTEAFF	TGCAGTGCTGGTACAGGGGGCACTGAAGCTTTCTTT
TRBJ2-7	NA	TRBV10-3	NA	CAISLGTYEQYF	TGTGCCATCAGCCTGGGGACCTACGAGCAGTACTTC
TRBJ2-5	NA	TRBV2	NA	CASSRLAAQYF	TGTGCCAGCAGTAGACTCGCGGCCCAGTACTTC
TRBJ1-2	NA	TRBV12-3/TRBV12-4	NA	CASSFSNLGVDGYTF	TGTGCCAGCAGTTTTTCGAACCTGGGGGTGGATGGCTACACCTTC
TRBJ2-4	NA	TRBV1	NA	CTSSQDAGITYF	TGCACCAGCAGCCAAGACGCAGGGATTACGTACTTC
TRBJ2-2	NA	TRBV7-7	NA	CASSRGTLTTGELFF	TGTGCTAGCAGCCGCGGGACTTTGACCACCGGGGAGCTGTTTTTT
TRBJ2-7	TRBD2	TRBV28	NA	CANSSQPSGRIHEQYF	TGTGCCAACAGTAGTCAACCTAGCGGGAGAATACACGAGCAGTACTTC
TRBJ2-5	NA	TRBV2	NA	CASSGDQETQYF	TGTGCCAGCAGTGGGGATCAAGAGACCCAGTACTTC
TRBJ2-7	TRBD1	TRBV30	NA	CAWSVGQTSSYEQYF	TGTGCCTGGAGTGTGGGACAGACGAGCTCCTACGAGCAGTACTTC